The 11 T cell receptor beta chains listed next were all sequenced from one sample in a study of somatic mutations in cytotoxic T cells in rheumatoid arthritis. Only in-frame clones appear in the TCRdb table, and some are missing; sequencing was by immunoSEQ multiplex PCR. Of around 15,000 clones in the sample, around three quarters were seen once. The sequencing input was CD8+ T cells sorted from blood. The receptors were sampled from an adult with rheumatoid arthritis.

The rearrangement joins TRBV27 to TRBJ2-2; the match to TRBD1 covers 8 bases. Germline lookup yields CDR1 MNHEY and CDR2 SMNVEV (reference sequence). The trim removed 2 bases at V and 2 bases at J, leaving 1 base unmatched. The CDR3 has 15 residues. As DNA, the CDR3 is TGTGCCAGCAGTTTAGACAGGGGAAACACCGGGGAGCTGTTTTTT. Amino acids: CASSLDRGNTGELFF.

The chain couples TRBV28 to TRBJ1-5; no reliable D call. Per the germline V gene, CDR1 is MDHEN and CDR2 is SYDVKM. Trimming removed 4 bases from V and 3 bases from J, with 13 bases in between. The length of the CDR3 is 15 residues. The CDR3 sequence is CASSSRRVDNQPQHF. The DNA for the CDR3 is TGTGCCAGCAGTTCCCGGCGGGTGGACAATCAGCCCCAGCATTTT.

V and J are TRBV4-2 and TRBJ1-6, with D maybe TRBD1 (6 bases). V lost 4 bases to trimming and J lost 10 bases, with 17 bases between them. The CDR3 loop spans 15 amino acids. CDR1 LGHNA and CDR2 YNFKEQ come from the germline V gene. The CDR3 protein is CASSLNVQGGSPLHF. The CDR3 bases are TGTGCCAGCAGCCTGAATGTACAGGGAGGGTCACCCCTCCACTTT.

J is TRBJ2-5 and V is TRBV2; unclear D gene. V was shortened by 7 bases and J by 5 bases, with 5 bases between the two germline ends. This CDR3 spans 10 amino acids. The germline V gene encodes CDR1 SNHLY and CDR2 FYNNEI. The CDR3 coding sequence is TGTGCCAGCAATGTGGAGACCCAGTACTTC. It is translated as CASNVETQYF.

V gene TRBV5-6 combines with J gene TRBJ2-2; the D gene is possibly TRBD2 (6 bases). Between the trimmed V and J ends, which lost 3 bases and 5 bases, there was a span of 8 bases. Germline V gene sequence: CDR1 SGHDT, CDR2 YYEEEE. The CDR3 is 13 amino acids. This CDR3 is CASSWRATGELFF. In DNA, the CDR3 is TGTGCCAGCAGCTGGAGGGCTACCGGGGAGCTGTTTTTT.

The rearrangement links TRBV5-1 to TRBJ2-2; D possibly matches TRBD1 or TRBD2 (6 bases each). The germline CDR1 and CDR2 sequences are SGHRS and YFSETQ. The CDR3 has 15 amino acids. V lost 0 bases to trimming and J lost 7 bases, with 13 bases between them. DNA of the CDR3: TGCGCCAGCAGCTTGGACGGGGGCGGCAACGGGGAGCTGTTTTTT. Translated, it gives CASSLDGGGNGELFF.

A note on this clone: The junction departs from germline at one end; a sequencing error may be responsible. The chain links TRBV28 to TRBJ2-2; 7 bases agree with TRBD1. The CDR3 runs 14 residues. CDR1 is MDHEN, CDR2 SYDVKM, per germline. In DNA form, the CDR3 reads TGTGCCAGCATGCAGGGACAGCACACCGGGGAGCTATTTTTT. Residues: CASMQGQHTGELFF. The whole variable domain, filled in from reference TRBV28 and TRBJ2-2, reads DVKVTQSSRYLVKRTGEKVFLECVQDMDHENMFWYRQDPGLGLRLIYFSYDVKMKEKGDIPEGYSVSREKKERFSLILESASTNQTSMYLCASMQGQHTGELFFGEGSRLTVL.

The V and J genes are TRBV5-1 and TRBJ1-4, with TRBD1 matching 7 bases. J was trimmed by 10 bases and V by 0 bases; bases with no gene match: 6. The CDR3 extends over 14 amino acids. Germline V gives CDR1 SGHRS, CDR2 YFSETQ. The CDR3 reads CASSLGRGELKLFF. The CDR3 DNA follows: TGCGCCAGCAGCTTGGGCAGGGGGGAGTTAAAACTGTTTTTT.

The genes are TRBV27 and TRBJ2-3; D is unclear. The length of the CDR3 is 13 residues. The germline gives CDR1 MNHEY, CDR2 SMNVEV (reference sequence). V lost 1 base and J lost 3, with 5 bases in between. The CDR3 nucleotides read TGTGCCAGCAGTTTATGGGGTACAGATACGCAGTATTTT. This sequence encodes CASSLWGTDTQYF.

The chain recombines TRBV18 with TRBJ1-1; D is unclear. The CDR3 loop spans 14 amino acids. The germline CDR1 and CDR2 sequences are KGHSH and LQKENI. The V end was cut by 4 bases, the J end by 1 base, with 10 bases between. CDR3 DNA: TGTGCCAGCTCACACCAGTGGGGGAACACTGAAGCTTTCTTT. It is translated as CASSHQWGNTEAFF.

This rearrangement joins TRBV30 to TRBJ1-1, with D unclear. Germline values: CDR1 GTSNPN, CDR2 SVGIG (reference sequence). The CDR3 spans 12 residues. V was trimmed by 2 bases and J by 1 base, leaving 5 bases between them. The CDR3 DNA follows: TGTGCCTGGAGTTATGGGAACACTGAAGCTTTCTTT. Translated, it gives CAWSYGNTEAFF. The complete variable domain, with remaining parts taken from reference TRBV30 and TRBJ1-1, reads SQTIHQWPATLVQPVGSPLSLECTVEGTSNPNLYWYRQAAGRGLQLLFYSVGIGQISSEVPQNLSASRPQDRQFILSSKKLLLSDSGFYLCAWSYGNTEAFFGQGTRLTVV.